The clone carrying this T cell receptor (beta chain) was counted a single time. No antigen is known for it. This entry comes from a study of T cell repertoires in cytomegalovirus infection. On the study more broadly: Signatures in public TCR beta sequences pointed to both CMV infection and matching HLA type.

TCRdb re-derived calls from the reads in MiXCR, one entry per CDR3 protein. The sample lists hundreds of thousands of distinct CDR3 sequences, about 17% occurring once. From germline, CDR1 is SGHTA and CDR2 FQGTGA. The CDR3 has 13 amino acids. The junction had 7 bases not matched to a gene; V was cut back by 11 bases and J by 1 base. The study, taken as a whole, reports: Ex vivo, HLA-C-restricted CMV-specific TCR beta clonotypes prevailed over the rest of the response. The cumulative frequency of public TCR beta families identified carriers of CMV plus the relevant HLA.

The sequence was obtained from a human donor in good health (CMV status not recorded). Some clones in this sample may be carry-over from other donors' samples. Sequences were obtained from PBMCs. The V call is TRBV7-3, the J call TRBJ1-1, with 7 bases that match TRBD1. Here the CDR3 reads CAGRTGENTEAFF. The CDR3 DNA reads as TGTGCCGGACGGACAGGCGAGAACACTGAAGCTTTCTTT.